The 4 T cell receptor beta chains in this list originate from one sample, sequenced in a study of early T cells in non-severe SARS-CoV-2 infection (dated by TCRdb to the early 2020s). Library prep was done by 5' RACE. Sequencer: NextSeq 500. TCRdb trimmed the raw reads at Q25, called clones with MiXCR and kept productive beta chains. Rows are combined by CDR3 protein, so each entry shows the most common genes and DNA. The sample includes more than 50,000 distinct CDR3 sequences, with over 10% observed a single time. Jointly, the top ten make up around 4.5% of the sample. The source material was whole blood. The receptors here all came from an adult who was a healthcare worker with PCR-confirmed SARS-CoV-2 infection or an uninfected control (not recorded which).

A few counts support this clonotype. CDR3 sequence reads: CASSVRGAGYGYTF. Here the CDR3 DNA reads TGTGCCAGCAGCGTGAGGGGAGCCGGCTATGGCTACACCTTC. The genes are TRBV5-6 and TRBJ1-2; weak D call: TRBD1 (5 bases). CDR3 length: 14 residues. V gave up 4 bases and J gave up 4 bases, with 14 bases separating them. Germline loops: CDR1 SGHDT, CDR2 YYEEEE.

The V and J genes are TRBV27 and TRBJ1-6; D call uncertain. This CDR3 spans 15 amino acids. Germline V gives CDR1 MNHEY, CDR2 SMNVEV (reference sequence). Trimming shortened V by 8 bases and J by 9 bases, and 20 bases separated the two germline ends. Written as DNA, the CDR3 is TGTGCCAGCGGATCGAACCGTACCCCCATTTCACCCCTCCACTTT. It is translated as CASGSNRTPISPLHF.

This clonotype occurred a few times. This rearrangement joins TRBV7-9 to TRBJ1-3; 7 bases line up with TRBD1. Germline CDR1 reads SEHNR; CDR2 reads FQNEAQ (reference sequence). With 4 bases clipped from V and 1 base from J, the junction kept 7 bases outside the gene matches. The CDR3 is 16 residues long. The CDR3 is CASSSQGQSSGNTIYF. The CDR3 DNA sequence: TGTGCCAGCAGCTCACAGGGGCAGTCTTCTGGAAACACCATATATTTT.

This clonotype was observed at least ten times. The chain uses TRBV4-1 and TRBJ2-3; TRBD2 matches 13 bases. The V and J ends lost 3 bases and 4 bases, in that order; junction bases with no gene match: 4. CDR3 length: 16 residues. Germline CDR1 reads MGHRA; CDR2 reads YSYEKL. CDR3 amino acids: CASSQTGTSGADTQYF. CDR3 nucleotides: TGCGCCAGCAGCCAGACCGGGACTAGCGGGGCAGATACGCAGTATTTT.